These 4 T cell receptor beta chains originate from one sample sequenced in a study of identifying expanded T cells in peripheral blood. Generated by immunoSEQ multiplex PCR, the TCRdb table keeps only in-frame clones and is missing some. The repertoire includes approximately 100,000 clones, around 85% of them detected once, and approximately 17% sits in the top ten. Sequencing input: blood. The receptors originated from a person aged 18 to 69 in good health.

V is TRBV28 and J is TRBJ2-1; 8 bases are a match to TRBD1. The CDR3 spans 15 residues. Germline V gene sequence: CDR1 MDHEN, CDR2 SYDVKM. V shed 3 bases and J 0 bases; nucleotides not matched to a gene: 1. The CDR3: CASSLGQASYNEQFF. CDR3 DNA: TGTGCCAGCAGTTTGGGACAGGCCTCCTACAATGAGCAGTTCTTC.

The table lists this clone with a few counts. This chain connects TRBV19 to TRBJ1-2, with D unclear. This CDR3 region has 13 residues. In germline, CDR1 is LNHDA, CDR2 SQIVND (reference sequence). Trimming stripped 4 bases from V and 2 bases from J, with 8 bases between. CDR3 protein: CASSSTQNYGYTF. CDR3 nucleotides: TGTGCCAGTAGTAGTACACAGAACTATGGCTACACCTTC.

The chain uses TRBV5-4 and TRBJ2-7, with 9 bases identical to TRBD2. Trimming at V came to 4 bases and at J to 5 bases, leaving 13 bases not matched to a gene. Germline CDR1 is SGHNT and CDR2 is YYREEE (reference sequence). The length of the CDR3 is 16 residues. The chain's CDR3 is CASSPIGAGGPDEQYF. DNA of the CDR3: TGTGCCAGCAGCCCTATAGGGGCGGGGGGGCCGGACGAGCAGTACTTC.

This chain connects TRBV15 to TRBJ2-3; 9 positions match TRBD2. From germline, CDR1 is LNHNV and CDR2 YYDKDF (reference sequence). V trimming: 0 bases; J trimming: 0 bases; junction bases outside the gene matches: 7. CDR3 length equals 18 residues. CDR3 sequence (DNA): TGTGCCACCAGCAGAGATCAGAGCGGGGGGCCTAGCACAGATACGCAGTATTTT. This codes for CATSRDQSGGPSTDTQYF. The full variable domain, in which reference TRBV15 and TRBJ2-3 provide the parts outside the CDR3, is DAMVIQNPRYQVTQFGKPVTLSCSQTLNHNVMYWYQQKSSQAPKLLFHYYDKDFNNEADTPDNFQSRRPNTSFCFLDIRSPGLGDTAMYLCATSRDQSGGPSTDTQYFGPGTRLTVL.